The 32 T cell receptor beta chains below come from one sample, sequenced in a study of blood T cells in healthy people across ages. A second PCR, run for about 7 to 11 cycles, used a sample-barcoded 5' primer plus a J-beta primer mix. TCRdb re-derived calls from the 5' RACE reads in MiXCR, one entry per CDR3 protein. The table lists approximately 940,000 distinct CDR3 sequences, about 48% of them singletons, with roughly an eighth in the top ten. Sequenced material: blood. The origin of the receptors is a man aged 25 to 40 in good health.

The J gene is TRBJ2-5, the V gene TRBV2; D is unresolved. CDR3 size: 14 residues. Germline V gene lookup returns CDR1 SNHLY and CDR2 FYNNEI. Trimming stripped 1 base from V and 1 base from J, with 7 bases between. This CDR3 is CASSEEAVQETQYF. The CDR3 DNA sequence: TGTGCCAGCAGTGAAGAGGCAGTCCAAGAGACCCAGTACTTC.

This clonotype was counted only a few times. Here the CDR3 reads CASSDRAGLNSPLHF. CDR3 in DNA: TGTGCCAGCAGTGACCGGGCAGGGCTTAATTCACCCCTCCACTTT. The chain joins TRBV12-3 or TRBV12-4 to TRBJ1-6; a weak D match, TRBD1 (5 bases). There are 15 residues in the CDR3. Trimming cost V 5 bases and J 6 bases, with 14 bases left between them.

This clonotype was counted only a few times. V gene TRBV30 combines with J gene TRBJ2-5; 8 nucleotides agree with TRBD1. The closer fit of TRBJ2-7 to the DNA end suggests the J call may be wrong. In germline, CDR1 is GTSNPN, CDR2 SVGIG (reference sequence). The CDR3 covers 14 residues. The CDR3 coding sequence is TGTGCCTGGGGTCGTACAGGGGGAGGCTACGAGCAGTACTTC. Its translation is CAWGRTGGGYEQYF.

This clonotype was detected ten times or more. The CDR3 DNA reads as TGCGCCAGCAGCCAGACTGCAGGACAGGGCGGTGGCTACACCTTC. As protein: CASSQTAGQGGGYTF. The chain combines TRBV4-1 with TRBJ1-2; 8 nucleotides line up with TRBD1. The V and J ends lost 3 bases and 7 bases, in that order; junction bases with no gene match: 10. The V gene's germline CDR1 is MGHRA and CDR2 YSYEKL. The CDR3 runs 15 residues.

The CDR3 here is CASSFQDNTEAFF. In nucleotides, the CDR3 is TGTGCCAGCAGCTTCCAGGACAACACTGAAGCTTTCTTT. This chain joins TRBV7-9 and TRBJ1-1; no clear D. Germline CDR1 and CDR2: SEHNR and FQNEAQ (reference sequence). Trimming shortened V by 3 bases and J by 2 bases, and 7 bases separated the two germline ends. This CDR3 contains 13 residues.

The chain is built from TRBV6-1 and TRBJ1-6; tentative D call: TRBD1 (5 bases). This CDR3 spans 15 amino acids. Germline V gene lookup returns CDR1 MNHNS and CDR2 SASEGT. V lost 7 bases, J lost 0 bases, and 10 bases lay in between. CDR3 amino acids: CASMDTSSYNSPLHF. In nucleotides, the CDR3 is TGTGCCAGCATGGACACCAGCTCCTATAATTCACCCCTCCACTTT.

The chain is built from TRBV5-1 and TRBJ1-1; D may be TRBD1 (6 bases). Germline-derived CDR1 and CDR2 are SGHRS and YFSETQ. Trimming shortened V by 5 bases and J by 7 bases, and 9 bases separated the two germline ends. The CDR3 is made up of 11 amino acids. In DNA form, the CDR3 reads TGCGCCAGCAGTTCAGGGGTTGAAGCTTTCTTT. It is translated as CASSSGVEAFF. Based on the CDR3 plus reference TRBV5-1 and TRBJ1-1, the full variable domain is KAGVTQTPRYLIKTRGQQVTLSCSPISGHRSVSWYQQTPGQGLQFLFEYFSETQRNKGNFPGRFSGRQFSNSRSEMNVSTLELGDSALYLCASSSGVEAFFGQGTRLTVV.

The chain links TRBV4-3 to TRBJ1-4, with a weak D call TRBD1 (6 bases). The CDR3 sequence is 14 residues long. Germline CDR1 and CDR2: LGHNA and YSLEER. Trimming pared 11 bases from V and 5 bases from J, leaving 18 bases between. DNA for the CDR3: TGCGCCGCCAGCCAGGACAGCGGAAATGAAAAACTGTTTTTT. Its protein product is CAASQDSGNEKLFF.

The J gene is TRBJ2-5, the V gene TRBV3-1; D may match TRBD1 or TRBD2 (5 bases each). The CDR3 runs to 15 residues. Germline assignment: CDR1 LGHDT and CDR2 YNNKEL (reference sequence). V was clipped by 4 bases and J by 5 bases, with 17 bases between them. The CDR3 protein is CASSRGPRELETQYF. CDR3 coding DNA: TGTGCCAGCAGCCGGGGACCTAGGGAGCTTGAGACCCAGTACTTC.

The J gene is TRBJ1-5, the V gene TRBV12-3 or TRBV12-4; D uncertain. V was pared by 2 bases and J by 7 bases, with 9 bases between. This CDR3 spans 13 amino acids. The CDR3 protein is CASSLWGSQPQHF. Here the CDR3 DNA reads TGTGCCAGCAGTTTATGGGGAAGCCAGCCCCAGCATTTT.

The chain uses TRBV30 and TRBJ1-6, with D unclear. Between the trimmed V and J ends, which lost 8 bases and 0 bases, there was a span of 17 bases. Germline loops: CDR1 GTSNPN, CDR2 SVGIG (reference sequence). The CDR3 has 16 amino acids. CDR3 in amino acids: CAGSPSSNSYNSPLHF. CDR3 DNA sequence: TGTGCCGGGTCGCCTTCGTCCAACTCCTATAATTCACCCCTCCACTTT.

Worth noting for this clonotype: The germline gene is not matched at one end of the junction; a read error may be the cause. V is TRBV27 and J is TRBJ2-3, with 11 positions matching TRBD2. The CDR3 length is 16 residues. The germline V gene has CDR1 MNHEY and CDR2 SMNVEV (reference sequence). Here the CDR3 DNA reads TGTGCCAGCAGTAAGACTAGCGGGGTCACCACAGGTACGCAGTATTTT. Its translation is CASSKTSGVTTGTQYF.

Concerning this clonotype itself: This may come from a read error, since a much larger clone is one base off. V gene TRBV7-6 combines with J gene TRBJ1-1; tentatively, D is TRBD1 (6 bases). The length of the CDR3 is 13 residues. In germline, CDR1 is SGHVS, CDR2 FNYEAQ. The CDR3 bases are TGTACCAGCAGCCAGAACAGGGCCGCTGAAGCTTTCTTT. Translating it yields CTSSQNRAAEAFF.

This clonotype was observed a few times. The rearrangement uses TRBV9 and TRBJ1-2; perhaps TRBD1 as D (5 bases). This CDR3 region has 16 residues. Germline loops: CDR1 SGDLS, CDR2 YYNGEE. V was pared by 0 bases and J by 8 bases, with 20 bases between. CDR3 in amino acids: CASSVEGSARVSGYTF. DNA for the CDR3: TGTGCCAGCAGCGTAGAGGGATCCGCCAGGGTAAGCGGCTACACCTTC.

The V gene is TRBV20-1, the J gene TRBJ2-5; D is perhaps TRBD2 (6 bases). With the DNA end fitting TRBJ2-7 better, the J assignment may be wrong. Germline CDR1 reads DFQATT; CDR2 reads SNEGSKA (reference sequence). The CDR3 sequence is 14 residues long. The CDR3 region is CSARDSTGSYEQYF. In DNA form, the CDR3 reads TGCAGTGCTAGAGATAGCACCGGGAGCTACGAGCAGTACTTC.

The chain combines TRBV7-2 with TRBJ2-1; possibly TRBD2 for D (6 bases). The CDR3 totals 17 residues. Germline V CDR1 and CDR2: SGHTA, FQGNSA. Trimming removed 3 bases at V and 7 bases at J, with 22 bases between. DNA for the CDR3: TGTACCAGCAGCTTCACCCCGGGGACTTTCGAGATGAATGAGCAGTTCTTC. It yields the protein CTSSFTPGTFEMNEQFF.

The chain carries TRBV5-1 and TRBJ2-1, with 11 bases aligning to TRBD2. The CDR3 consists of 14 residues. V lost 10 bases to trimming and J lost 4 bases; unmatched junction nucleotides: 7. Germline values: CDR1 SGHRS, CDR2 YFSETQ. The CDR3 loop reads CASRTSGRYNEQFF. The CDR3 DNA follows: TGCGCCTCCCGGACTAGCGGGCGGTACAATGAGCAGTTCTTC. The full variable domain, its missing parts supplied by reference TRBV5-1 and TRBJ2-1, is KAGVTQTPRYLIKTRGQQVTLSCSPISGHRSVSWYQQTPGQGLQFLFEYFSETQRNKGNFPGRFSGRQFSNSRSEMNVSTLELGDSALYLCASRTSGRYNEQFFGPGTRLTVL.

This clonotype was seen more than once but under ten times. V and J are TRBV11-2 and TRBJ2-4; D ambiguous. The CDR3 consists of 13 residues. The V gene lost 2 bases and the J gene lost 7 bases, with 9 bases spanning the gap. Germline CDR1 SGHAT, CDR2 FQNNGV. The chain's CDR3 is CASSLKQINIQYF. In DNA, the CDR3 is TGTGCCAGCAGCTTAAAGCAAATCAACATTCAGTACTTC.

The table lists this clonotype with a few counts. The CDR3, as DNA: TGTGCCAGCAGCTTAGGCGCCACATATGGCTACACCTTC. Translating gives CASSLGATYGYTF. The chain joins TRBV7-9 to TRBJ1-2; no clear D gene. In germline, CDR1 is SEHNR, CDR2 FQNEAQ (reference sequence). The CDR3 sequence is 13 residues long. V lost 1 base to trimming and J lost 5 bases, with 8 bases between them.

This chain connects TRBV3-1 to TRBJ1-2, with D possibly matching TRBD1 (6 bases). This CDR3 spans 16 amino acids. From germline, CDR1 is LGHDT and CDR2 YNNKEL (reference sequence). The germline V and J ends were trimmed by 3 bases and 4 bases, with 18 bases remaining between them. The CDR3 loop reads CASSHSLSGQRYGYTF. CDR3 nucleotides: TGTGCCAGCAGCCACTCGCTATCGGGACAACGCTATGGCTACACCTTC.

This clonotype was detected once. A much more abundant neighbour one base away suggests this may be a read error. The genes are TRBV12-3 or TRBV12-4 and TRBJ2-5; TRBD1 aligns across 10 bases. The CDR3 consists of 15 residues. The CDR3 DNA reads as TGTGCCGGCAGTTCCCGACAGGGGGCTGGAGAGACCCAGTACTTC. Amino acid sequence: CAGSSRQGAGETQYF.

The CDR3 DNA follows: TGTGCCAGCAGCGAGACAGGGGCAGTTCGCGAGCAGTACTTC. Translating it yields CASSETGAVREQYF. V and J are TRBV5-5 and TRBJ2-7; 8 bases map to TRBD1. V dropped 4 bases and J dropped 6; count of bases not matched to a gene: 9. Germline CDR1 is SGHKS and CDR2 is YYEKEE (reference sequence). This CDR3 has 14 amino acids. The full variable domain, rest sourced from reference TRBV5-5 and TRBJ2-7, is DAGVTQSPTHLIKTRGQQVTLRCSPISGHKSVSWYQQVLGQGPQFIFQYYEKEERGRGNFPDRFSARQFPNYSSELNVNALLLGDSALYLCASSETGAVREQYFGPGTRLTVT.

This clonotype has at least ten counts. V gene TRBV3-1 combines with J gene TRBJ2-7; 8 bases align to TRBD1. The CDR3 runs 14 residues. The J segment lost 1 base and the V segment lost 5 bases, leaving 4 bases of the junction unmatched. Germline CDR1 is LGHDT and CDR2 is YNNKEL (reference sequence). CDR3 region: CASSEDRESYEQYF. The DNA of the CDR3 is TGTGCCAGCAGCGAGGACAGGGAATCCTACGAGCAGTACTTC.

This clonotype was observed a few times. The chain couples TRBV5-1 to TRBJ2-5, with TRBD2 identical over 7 bases. J was trimmed by 4 bases and V by 4 bases; bases with no gene match: 10. This CDR3 has 15 residues. Per germline, CDR1 SGHRS and CDR2 YFSETQ. The CDR3 protein is CASSQFRSSGETQYF. The CDR3 coding sequence is TGCGCCAGCAGCCAATTCCGTTCTAGCGGAGAGACCCAGTACTTC. Complete variable domain (other parts from reference TRBV5-1 and TRBJ2-5): KAGVTQTPRYLIKTRGQQVTLSCSPISGHRSVSWYQQTPGQGLQFLFEYFSETQRNKGNFPGRFSGRQFSNSRSEMNVSTLELGDSALYLCASSQFRSSGETQYFGPGTRLLVL.

CDR3 loop: CASSQVGTPRSQYF. CDR3 in DNA: TGCGCCAGCAGCCAAGTCGGGACGCCGAGATCCCAGTACTTC. The chain uses TRBV4-1 and TRBJ2-7, with D perhaps TRBD1 or TRBD2 (5 bases each). Germline V lookup: CDR1 MGHRA, CDR2 YSYEKL. The CDR3 has 14 residues. V was cut by 1 base and J by 10 bases, with 17 bases left in between.

There are a few counts of this clonotype. This chain links TRBV9 with TRBJ2-7, with D possibly TRBD2 on 5 matching bases. Germline CDR1 and CDR2: SGDLS and YYNGEE. The CDR3 loop spans 15 amino acids. The ends were cut back, 0 bases at V and 2 bases at J, with 12 bases in the middle. CDR3: CASSVGTGSTYEQYF. As DNA, the CDR3 is TGTGCCAGCAGCGTAGGAACGGGGAGTACCTACGAGCAGTACTTC.

This clonotype was seen a few times. The rearrangement links TRBV5-1 to TRBJ2-1; 7 nucleotides align to TRBD2. The CDR3 consists of 16 residues. J was trimmed by 3 bases and V by 0 bases; bases with no gene match: 6. Germline lookup yields CDR1 SGHRS and CDR2 YFSETQ. The CDR3 nucleotides are TGCGCCAGCAGCTTGGACCAGCGGGGCCTCTACAATGAGCAGTTCTTC. Translating gives CASSLDQRGLYNEQFF.

The chain recombines TRBV9 with TRBJ1-5; the D gene is possibly TRBD1 (6 bases). Germline V CDR1 and CDR2: SGDLS, YYNGEE. With 3 bases removed from V and 6 bases from J, the gap between germline ends came to 16 bases. The CDR3 totals 15 residues. The CDR3 DNA reads TGTGCCAGCAGCGAGGGGGGTGGTCTGGCTCAGCCCCAGCATTTT. Translated, it gives CASSEGGGLAQPQHF.

The rearrangement joins TRBV20-1 to TRBJ1-5; tentative D call: TRBD1 (5 bases). The germline CDR1 and CDR2 sequences are DFQATT and SNEGSKA (reference sequence). The V end was cut by 6 bases, the J end by 3 bases, with 15 bases between. There are 14 residues in the CDR3. CDR3 nucleotide sequence: TGCAGTGCCGCCGGGGGTAACGCCAATCAGCCCCAGCATTTT. This sequence encodes CSAAGGNANQPQHF.

DNA of the CDR3: TGTGCCAGCAGCCAAGGTGGGGACCCCAACGAGCAGTACTTC. This codes for CASSQGGDPNEQYF. This chain joins TRBV4-2 and TRBJ2-4; the D call may be TRBD1 or TRBD2 (5 bases each). The J call may be incorrect, as the DNA end agrees better with TRBJ2-7. The germline gives CDR1 LGHNA, CDR2 YNFKEQ. The CDR3 runs to 14 residues.

Remarks on this clonotype: A junction boundary mismatches the germline segment, possibly from a read error. V usage is TRBV7-7 and J usage is TRBJ2-5; D might be TRBD1 or TRBD2, each matching 5 bases. The CDR3 extends over 15 amino acids. Germline V gene lookup returns CDR1 SSHAT and CDR2 FNYEAQ (reference sequence). The CDR3 nucleotides read TGTGCTAGCAGCCCCTACCTGGGGGATCAAGAGACCCAGTACTTC. Translating gives CASSPYLGDQETQYF.

The chain joins TRBV20-1 to TRBJ2-5; 8 positions agree with TRBD2. V shed 1 base and J 3 bases; nucleotides not matched to a gene: 1. Per the germline V gene, CDR1 is DFQATT and CDR2 is SNEGSKA (reference sequence). This CDR3 comprises 13 residues. CDR3: CSARVAGKETQYF. The CDR3 nucleotides read TGCAGTGCTAGAGTAGCGGGGAAAGAGACCCAGTACTTC.